Listed here are 22 T cell receptor beta chains from one sample, sequenced in a study of shared clonotypes between healthy human individuals. Positive CCR7 selection of CD45RO-negative cells yielded the naive CD8 cells, and terminally differentiated effector memory CD45RA+ cells were excluded. Assay: immunoSEQ multiplex PCR; the TCRdb copy retains only in-frame clones and omits some. In the table there are about 2.1 million clones, approximately 92% of which are singletons. The source material was naive CD8+ T cells from PBMCs. The source is a man aged 18 to 30 in good health. Some clones in this sample may be carry-over from other donors' samples.

On this clone itself: In the same sample, other DNA sequences code for this CDR3. V and J are TRBV28 and TRBJ1-5, with D unresolved. The length of the CDR3 is 11 residues. V lost 4 bases, J lost 5 bases, and 3 bases lay in between. Germline V gene data show CDR1 as MDHEN and CDR2 as SYDVKM. In DNA, the CDR3 is TGTGCCAGCAGTTACGATCAGCCCCAGCATTTT. Its protein product is CASSYDQPQHF.

The chain links TRBV21-1 to TRBJ1-2; the table's D call, TRBD1, has no DNA check behind it. TRBV21-1 counts as a pseudogene. This CDR3 spans 13 amino acids. The CDR3 reads CASSTGDYYGYTF. CDR3 coding DNA: TGTGCCAGCAGTACAGGGGATTACTATGGCTACACCTTC.

The rearrangement uses TRBV7-9 and TRBJ2-2; TRBD1 agrees at 7 bases. This CDR3 region has 15 residues. V was pared by 3 bases and J by 3 bases, with 4 bases of the junction left unmatched. The germline gives CDR1 SEHNR, CDR2 FQNEAQ (reference sequence). The CDR3 nucleotides read TGTGCCAGCAGCTTCCGGACAGGCCACACCGGGGAGCTGTTTTTT. It is translated as CASSFRTGHTGELFF. The variable domain in full, completed from reference TRBV7-9 and TRBJ2-2, reads DTGVSQNPRHKITKRGQNVTFRCDPISEHNRLYWYRQTLGQGPEFLTYFQNEAQLEKSRLLSDRFSAERPKGSFSTLEIQRTEQGDSAMYLCASSFRTGHTGELFFGEGSRLTVL.

In its sample, this clone was seen once. V is TRBV28 and J is TRBJ1-1; no clear D. CDR1 MDHEN and CDR2 SYDVKM come from the germline V gene. The CDR3 spans 15 residues. V gave up 2 bases and J gave up 0 bases, with 10 bases separating them. This CDR3 reads CASSLGGNMNTEAFF. As DNA, the CDR3 is TGTGCCAGCAGTTTAGGCGGGAACATGAACACTGAAGCTTTCTTT.

CDR3 sequence reads: CASRRGRSITYEQYF. CDR3 sequence (DNA): TGTGCCAGCCGGAGGGGCAGGAGCATCACCTACGAGCAGTACTTC. This chain connects TRBV27 to TRBJ2-7, with a weak D call TRBD2 (6 bases). Germline V gives CDR1 MNHEY, CDR2 SMNVEV (reference sequence). The CDR3 totals 15 residues. V shed 8 bases and J shed 2 bases, with 19 bases lying between them.

V usage is TRBV5-1 and J usage is TRBJ2-2; D is perhaps TRBD2 (6 bases). V lost 2 bases, J lost 4 bases, and 12 bases lay in between. CDR3 length equals 15 residues. Germline loops: CDR1 SGHRS, CDR2 YFSETQ. CDR3 protein: CASSLLPGGTGELFF. The CDR3 DNA sequence: TGCGCCAGCAGCTTACTTCCCGGGGGCACCGGGGAGCTGTTTTTT.

The CDR3 DNA sequence: TGTGCCAGCAGCAAAAACCGGGACAGGGCGAGAGATACGCAGTATTTT. Encoded protein: CASSKNRDRARDTQYF. The V and J genes are TRBV27 and TRBJ2-3, with TRBD1 matching 9 bases. This CDR3 is built from 16 residues. Germline trimming cut 6 bases from V and 5 bases from J; bases unmatched to any gene: 12. In germline, CDR1 is MNHEY, CDR2 SMNVEV (reference sequence).

The rearrangement joins TRBV27 to TRBJ1-2; TRBD1 aligns across 8 bases. CDR3 length: 15 residues. CDR1 and CDR2 (germline): MNHEY, SMNVEV (reference sequence). V shed 6 bases, J shed 4 bases, and the junction held 10 bases outside the gene matches. The CDR3 coding sequence is TGTGCCAGCAGAAACAGGACAGGGAGCCCCTATGGCTACACCTTC. This encodes CASRNRTGSPYGYTF.

The chain uses TRBV7-3 and TRBJ1-1, with TRBD1 identical over 8 bases. CDR1 SGHTA and CDR2 FQGTGA come from the germline V gene. The V gene end was trimmed by 1 base and the J gene end by 6 bases; junction bases not matched to a gene: 7. The CDR3 is made up of 15 amino acids. CDR3 bases: TGTGCCAGCAGCTTAAATACAGGGGGTTCAGCTGAAGCTTTCTTT. Translation: CASSLNTGGSAEAFF. The full variable domain, its missing parts supplied by reference TRBV7-3 and TRBJ1-1, is GAGVSQTPSNKVTEKGKYVELRCDPISGHTALYWYRQSLGQGPEFLIYFQGTGAADDSGLPNDRFFAVRPEGSVSTLKIQRTERGDSAVYLCASSLNTGGSAEAFFGQGTRLTVV.

V usage is TRBV7-9 and J usage is TRBJ1-4; D gene uncertain. The CDR3 runs to 16 residues. V was clipped by 5 bases and J by 8 bases, with 21 bases between them. In germline, CDR1 is SEHNR, CDR2 FQNEAQ (reference sequence). The CDR3, as DNA: TGTGCCAGCAGCCCCCGCCCCCCTGCCCTGGAGGAAAAACTGTTTTTT. It codes for CASSPRPPALEEKLFF.

This chain connects TRBV7-3 to TRBJ1-1, with 7 bases fitting TRBD1. Germline CDR1 reads SGHTA; CDR2 reads FQGTGA. The CDR3 loop spans 18 amino acids. The V gene end was trimmed by 1 base and the J gene end by 0 bases; junction bases not matched to a gene: 11. The CDR3 DNA reads TGTGCCAGCAGCTTAAATCGGCAGGGGGTATCCGTGAACACTGAAGCTTTCTTT. Amino acid sequence: CASSLNRQGVSVNTEAFF.

The chain links TRBV7-8 to TRBJ2-7; 10 bases line up with TRBD2. The germline V gene encodes CDR1 SGHVS and CDR2 FQNEAQ. The ends lost 1 base at V and 5 bases at J; junction bases unmatched: 11. The CDR3 spans 17 residues. CDR3 region: CASSLGYGAGGIHEQYF. The CDR3 coding sequence is TGTGCCAGCAGCTTAGGATACGGAGCGGGAGGGATCCACGAGCAGTACTTC.

With regard to this clone: This same CDR3 is encoded by further DNA sequences in the sample. The chain combines TRBV5-6 with TRBJ1-2; D is unresolved. The CDR3 contains 14 residues. Trimming took 0 bases from V and 3 from J, leaving 9 bases between them. Germline lookup yields CDR1 SGHDT and CDR2 YYEEEE. DNA for the CDR3: TGTGCCAGCAGCTTGGGAGGGAGGGACTATGGCTACACCTTC. It specifies CASSLGGRDYGYTF.

This sequence joins TRBV6-1 and TRBJ1-3, with 9 bases identical to TRBD1. Trimming removed 2 bases from V and 3 bases from J; junction bases left unmatched: 5. This CDR3 has 16 residues. CDR1 is MNHNS, CDR2 SASEGT, per germline. The CDR3 protein is CASSEHRGRGGNTIYF. For the CDR3, the DNA is TGTGCCAGCAGTGAACACAGGGGGCGGGGTGGAAACACCATATATTTT.

V and J are TRBV4-1 and TRBJ2-5; D unresolved. The end of the DNA is better explained by TRBJ2-7, so the J call may be wrong. Germline-derived CDR1 and CDR2 are MGHRA and YSYEKL. This CDR3 has 14 residues. The CDR3 protein is CASSQALRPYEQYF. The CDR3 nucleotides read TGCGCCAGCAGCCAGGCCTTAAGGCCCTACGAGCAGTACTTC.

Worth noting for this clone: This same CDR3 is encoded by further DNA sequences in the sample. CDR3 in amino acids: CASSIPSYNEQFF. CDR3 sequence (DNA): TGTGCCAGTAGTATCCCCAGTTACAATGAGCAGTTCTTC. The chain joins TRBV19 to TRBJ2-1, with unresolved D. The CDR3 sequence is 13 residues long. Germline V gives CDR1 LNHDA, CDR2 SQIVND (reference sequence). With 3 bases removed from V and 4 bases from J, the gap between germline ends came to 7 bases.

This chain links TRBV4-1 with TRBJ1-2, with TRBD1 matching 10 bases. There are 15 residues in the CDR3. Germline assignment: CDR1 MGHRA and CDR2 YSYEKL. Trimming at V came to 0 bases and at J to 4 bases, leaving 2 bases not matched to a gene. The CDR3 protein is CASSQEGQGGYGYTF. The CDR3 DNA reads TGCGCCAGCAGCCAAGAAGGACAGGGGGGCTATGGCTACACCTTC.

The chain employs TRBV27 and TRBJ1-2; the D gene is possibly TRBD1 (6 bases). V dropped 2 bases and J dropped 8 bases, with 24 bases sitting between them. Germline V gene sequence: CDR1 MNHEY, CDR2 SMNVEV (reference sequence). The CDR3 totals 17 residues. The CDR3 loop reads CASSLEVRGKDAGGYTF. CDR3 nucleotide sequence: TGTGCCAGCAGTTTAGAGGTCAGGGGTAAGGATGCTGGGGGCTACACCTTC.

The CDR3 DNA sequence: TGTGCCAGCTCACCACTCAGGGGGTGGGCTTTCTTT. This codes for CASSPLRGWAFF. The gene calls are TRBV18 and TRBJ1-1; 7 bases are a match to TRBD1. Losses at the gene ends were 1 base for V and 11 bases for J; bases not matched to a gene: 4. The length of the CDR3 is 12 residues. Germline CDR1 KGHSH, CDR2 LQKENI.

J is TRBJ1-2 and V is TRBV27; D is perhaps TRBD1 (5 bases). The V and J ends lost 8 bases and 0 bases respectively, with 19 bases between them. The germline V gene has CDR1 MNHEY and CDR2 SMNVEV (reference sequence). The CDR3 has 16 amino acids. The CDR3 spells CASGRITRDPNYGYTF. In nucleotides, the CDR3 is TGTGCCAGCGGCAGGATCACCAGGGATCCTAACTATGGCTACACCTTC.

V usage is TRBV4-1 and J usage is TRBJ2-5, with a tentative D call TRBD2 (5 bases). Trimming took off 0 bases at V and 5 bases at J, with 16 bases between the two ends. Per germline, CDR1 MGHRA and CDR2 YSYEKL. This CDR3 contains 16 residues. CDR3 protein: CASSQEPARGGETQYF. CDR3 coding DNA: TGCGCCAGCAGCCAAGAGCCCGCTCGGGGTGGGGAGACCCAGTACTTC.

The rearrangement uses TRBV5-1 and TRBJ2-3, with D possibly TRBD2 on 6 matching bases. Germline assignment: CDR1 SGHRS and CDR2 YFSETQ. Between the trimmed V and J ends, which lost 1 base and 0 bases, there was a span of 18 bases. The CDR3 is made up of 18 amino acids. CDR3 DNA sequence: TGCGCCAGCAGCTTGCAGGGACTCGCTCCGTGGAGCACAGATACGCAGTATTTT. Translated: CASSLQGLAPWSTDTQYF.